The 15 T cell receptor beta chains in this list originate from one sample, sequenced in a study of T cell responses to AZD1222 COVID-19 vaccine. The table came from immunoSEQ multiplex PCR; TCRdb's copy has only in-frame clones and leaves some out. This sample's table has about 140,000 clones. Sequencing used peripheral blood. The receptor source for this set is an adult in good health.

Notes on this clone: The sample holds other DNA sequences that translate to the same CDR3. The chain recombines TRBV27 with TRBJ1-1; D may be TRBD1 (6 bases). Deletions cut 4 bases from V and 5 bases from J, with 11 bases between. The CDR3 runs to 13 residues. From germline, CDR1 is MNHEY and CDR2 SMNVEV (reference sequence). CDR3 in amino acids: CASSSGRGTEAFF. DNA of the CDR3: TGTGCCAGCAGTTCGGGAAGGGGGACTGAAGCTTTCTTT.

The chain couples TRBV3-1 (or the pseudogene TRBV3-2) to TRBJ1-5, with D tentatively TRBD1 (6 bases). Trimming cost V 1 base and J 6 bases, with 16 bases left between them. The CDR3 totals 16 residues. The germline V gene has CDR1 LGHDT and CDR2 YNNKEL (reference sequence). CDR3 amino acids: CASSQGHREASQPQHF. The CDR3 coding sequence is TGTGCCAGCAGCCAAGGGCACAGGGAGGCCAGTCAGCCCCAGCATTTT.

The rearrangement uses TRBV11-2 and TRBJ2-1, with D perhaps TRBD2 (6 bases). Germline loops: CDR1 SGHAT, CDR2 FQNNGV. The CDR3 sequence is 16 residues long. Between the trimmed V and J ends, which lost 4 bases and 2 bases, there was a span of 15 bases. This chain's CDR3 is CASSSAWRGPYNEQFF. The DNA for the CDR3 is TGTGCCAGCAGCTCGGCTTGGCGGGGACCCTACAATGAGCAGTTCTTC.

The CDR3 sequence is CASSRGGPEKLFF. CDR3 DNA sequence: TGTGCCAGCAGTCGGGGGGGGCCCGAAAAACTGTTTTTT. This chain connects TRBV12-3 or TRBV12-4 to TRBJ1-4; a weak D match, TRBD1 (6 bases). V was shortened by 5 bases and J by 8 bases, with 12 bases between the two germline ends. This CDR3 has 13 residues.

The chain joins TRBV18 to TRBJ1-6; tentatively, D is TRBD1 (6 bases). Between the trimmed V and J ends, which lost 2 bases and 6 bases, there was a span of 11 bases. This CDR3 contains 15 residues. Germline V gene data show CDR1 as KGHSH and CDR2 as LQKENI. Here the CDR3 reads CASSPTGLGNSPLHF. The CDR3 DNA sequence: TGTGCCAGCTCACCAACAGGGCTCGGTAATTCACCCCTCCACTTT. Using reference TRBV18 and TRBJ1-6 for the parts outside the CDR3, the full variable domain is NAGVMQNPRHLVRRRGQEARLRCSPMKGHSHVYWYRQLPEEGLKFMVYLQKENIIDESGMPKERFSAEFPKEGPSILRIQQVVRGDSAAYFCASSPTGLGNSPLHFGNGTRLTVT.

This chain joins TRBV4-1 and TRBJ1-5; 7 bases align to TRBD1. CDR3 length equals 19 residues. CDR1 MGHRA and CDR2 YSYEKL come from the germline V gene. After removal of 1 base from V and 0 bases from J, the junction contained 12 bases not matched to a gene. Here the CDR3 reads CASSQGGDSAEYSNQPQHF. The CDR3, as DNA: TGCGCCAGCAGCCAAGGCGGGGACAGCGCAGAATATAGCAATCAGCCCCAGCATTTT.

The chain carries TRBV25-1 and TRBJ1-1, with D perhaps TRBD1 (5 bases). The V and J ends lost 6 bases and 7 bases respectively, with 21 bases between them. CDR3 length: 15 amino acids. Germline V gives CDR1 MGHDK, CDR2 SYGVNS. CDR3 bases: TGTGCCAGCAGCCCATTCAACTCCGGGACCCTTGAAGCTTTCTTT. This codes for CASSPFNSGTLEAFF. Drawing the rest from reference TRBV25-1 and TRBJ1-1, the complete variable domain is EADIYQTPRYLVIGTGKKITLECSQTMGHDKMYWYQQDPGMELHLIHYSYGVNSTEKGDLSSESTVSRIRTEHFPLTLESARPSHTSQYLCASSPFNSGTLEAFFGQGTRLTVV.

CDR3 residues: CASSERKLNTGELFF. For the CDR3, the DNA is TGTGCCAGCAGTGAGAGAAAATTGAACACCGGGGAGCTGTTTTTT. The chain couples TRBV6-1 to TRBJ2-2; D unresolved. CDR1 is MNHNS, CDR2 SASEGT, per germline. V dropped 3 bases and J dropped 1 base, with 9 bases sitting between them. CDR3 length equals 15 residues.

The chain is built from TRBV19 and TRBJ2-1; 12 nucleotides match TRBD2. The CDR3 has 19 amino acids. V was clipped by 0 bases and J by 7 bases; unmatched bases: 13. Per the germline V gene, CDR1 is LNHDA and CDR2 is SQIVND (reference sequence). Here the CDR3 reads CASSIDGPKTSGGLNEQFF. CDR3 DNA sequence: TGTGCCAGTAGTATAGATGGTCCCAAGACTAGCGGGGGCTTAAATGAGCAGTTCTTC.

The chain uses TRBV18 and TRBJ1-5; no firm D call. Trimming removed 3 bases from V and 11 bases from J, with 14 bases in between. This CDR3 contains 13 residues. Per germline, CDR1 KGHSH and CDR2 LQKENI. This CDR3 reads CASSPAGSGAQHF. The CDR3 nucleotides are TGTGCCAGCTCACCCGCCGGTTCCGGGGCCCAGCATTTT. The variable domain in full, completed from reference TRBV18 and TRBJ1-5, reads NAGVMQNPRHLVRRRGQEARLRCSPMKGHSHVYWYRQLPEEGLKFMVYLQKENIIDESGMPKERFSAEFPKEGPSILRIQQVVRGDSAAYFCASSPAGSGAQHFGDGTRLSIL.

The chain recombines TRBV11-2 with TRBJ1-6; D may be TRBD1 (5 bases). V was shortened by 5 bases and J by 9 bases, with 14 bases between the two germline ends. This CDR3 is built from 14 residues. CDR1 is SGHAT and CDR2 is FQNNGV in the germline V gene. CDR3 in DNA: TGTGCCAGCAGCGTGTCAGTGGGGGGTTCACCCCTCCACTTT. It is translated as CASSVSVGGSPLHF.

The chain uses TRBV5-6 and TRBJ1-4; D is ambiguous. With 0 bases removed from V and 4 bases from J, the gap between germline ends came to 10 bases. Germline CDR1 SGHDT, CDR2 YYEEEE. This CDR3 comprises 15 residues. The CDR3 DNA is TGTGCCAGCAGCTTGGCCGGGAGGATTAATGAAAAACTGTTTTTT. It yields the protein CASSLAGRINEKLFF.

CDR3 in amino acids: CAWSLGETQYF. The DNA for the CDR3 is TGTGCCTGGAGTCTAGGGGAGACCCAGTACTTC. The chain combines TRBV30 with TRBJ2-5; no definite D call. From germline, CDR1 is GTSNPN and CDR2 SVGIG (reference sequence). Trimming left V 2 bases short and J 5 bases short, with 6 bases between. The CDR3 is made up of 11 amino acids.

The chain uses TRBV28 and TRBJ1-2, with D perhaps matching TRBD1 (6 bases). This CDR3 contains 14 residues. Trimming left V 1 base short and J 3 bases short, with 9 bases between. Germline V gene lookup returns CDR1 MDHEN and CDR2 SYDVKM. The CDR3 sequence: CASSLLGGYYGYTF. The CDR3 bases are TGTGCCAGCAGTTTATTAGGGGGGTACTATGGCTACACCTTC.

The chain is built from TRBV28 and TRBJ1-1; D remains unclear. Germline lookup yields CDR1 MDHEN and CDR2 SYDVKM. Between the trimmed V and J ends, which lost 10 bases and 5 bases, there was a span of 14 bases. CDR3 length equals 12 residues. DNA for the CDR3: TGTGCCACAAATGCGGTGATTACTGAAGCTTTCTTT. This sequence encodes CATNAVITEAFF.